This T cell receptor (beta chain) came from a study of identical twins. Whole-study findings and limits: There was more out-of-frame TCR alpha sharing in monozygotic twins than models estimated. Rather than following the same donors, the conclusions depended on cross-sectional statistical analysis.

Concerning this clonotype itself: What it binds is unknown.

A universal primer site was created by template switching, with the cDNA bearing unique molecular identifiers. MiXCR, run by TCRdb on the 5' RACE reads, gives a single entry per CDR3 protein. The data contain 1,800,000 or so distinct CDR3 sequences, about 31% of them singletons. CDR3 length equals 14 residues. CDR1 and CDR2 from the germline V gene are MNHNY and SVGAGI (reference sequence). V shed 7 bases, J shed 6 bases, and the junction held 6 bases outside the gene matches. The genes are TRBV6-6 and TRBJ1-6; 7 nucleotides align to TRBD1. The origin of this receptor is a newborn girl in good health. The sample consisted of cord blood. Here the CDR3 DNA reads TGTGCCAGCAACCTCGACAGGGTTAATTCACCCCTCCACTTT. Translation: CASNLDRVNSPLHF.